This T cell receptor (beta chain) was sequenced in a study of blood T cell repertoires in COVID-19. Germline V gene sequence: CDR1 GTSNPN, CDR2 SVGIG (reference sequence). The CDR3 consists of 17 residues. Trimming cost V 1 base and J 0 bases; bases outside gene matches: 7. Participant ages covered about 18 to 100 years across 24 US areas. Among Cohort 3 donors, those recovered had two negative PCRs, clearance, or symptom resolution. Clones were sequenced by immunoSEQ multiplex PCR, and TCRdb holds only the in-frame ones, with some missing. The data contain about 220,000 clones, about four fifths of them singletons.

The V call is TRBV30, the J call TRBJ2-7, with TRBD2 matching over 12 bases. The material sequenced was PBMCs or T cells enriched from blood (not recorded which). The clonotype was recovered from a woman between 40 and 55 years old who had recovered from COVID-19. CDR3 sequence reads: CAWSAWTSGAPSYEQYF. The CDR3 DNA reads TGTGCCTGGAGTGCTTGGACTAGCGGGGCCCCCTCCTACGAGCAGTACTTC.